The entry that follows covers one T cell receptor beta chain sequence. Profiled with immunoSEQ multiplex PCR; TCRdb holds only in-frame clones, not every one. Of 250,000 to 400,000 clones in the sample, about nine tenths were seen once. This entry is derived from a study of blood T cell repertoires in COVID-19. Study overall: Specimens from acute and convalescent COVID-19 originated in the United States, Italy and Spain. The analysed material was cDNA or gDNA that came from T cells, B-cell-depleted T cells, or PBMCs.

Ages ranged from about 18 to 89 years, with residence in 20 to 30 US areas. Participant reports of clinical history set cohort assignment. Sequencing was carried out using PBMCs or T cells enriched from blood (not recorded which). This TCR was sampled from a man aged 55 to 70 who had recovered from COVID-19.

The CDR3 nucleotides are TGTGCCAGCAGCTTGGGTGACAGGGGGTCAGGTGGCTACACCTTC. Its protein product is CASSLGDRGSGGYTF. The chain combines TRBV5-6 with TRBJ1-2; TRBD1 aligns across 9 bases. Looked up from germline, CDR1 is SGHDT and CDR2 is YYEEEE. This CDR3 has 15 amino acids. V shed 0 bases, J shed 7 bases, and the junction held 7 bases outside the gene matches.